Presented here are 13 T cell receptor beta chains from one specimen sequenced in a study of blood T cells in healthy people across ages. It was with a sample-barcoded 5' primer and a J-beta primer mix that a second PCR of roughly 6 to 11 cycles was run. One entry per CDR3 protein results from TCRdb running MiXCR on the 5' RACE reads. This sample has around 1.1 million distinct CDR3 sequences, with approximately 38% found just once. Sequenced sample: blood. Receptors were obtained from a man between 18 and 29 years old in good health.

This clonotype has just a few counts. The chain uses TRBV29-1 and TRBJ2-5; the D is unclear. There are 13 residues in the CDR3. The V end was cut by 8 bases, the J end by 1 base, with 14 bases between. Per the germline V gene, CDR1 is SQVTM and CDR2 is ANQGSEA. The CDR3 DNA is TGCAGCATAGCTGGGCAGACCCAAGAGACCCAGTACTTC. This translates into CSIAGQTQETQYF.

This sequence joins TRBV20-1 and TRBJ1-2; D call uncertain. This CDR3 is built from 14 residues. The germline gives CDR1 DFQATT, CDR2 SNEGSKA (reference sequence). Trimming pared 5 bases from V and 7 bases from J, leaving 20 bases between. The CDR3: CSALFSRWLCGYTF. CDR3 bases: TGCAGTGCTCTTTTCTCACGGTGGTTGTGTGGCTACACCTTC.

The V call is TRBV4-1, the J call TRBJ2-3; D is unclear. There are 16 residues in the CDR3. Trimming took 1 base from V and 2 from J, leaving 13 bases between them. Germline V gene data show CDR1 as MGHRA and CDR2 as YSYEKL. DNA of the CDR3: TGCGCCAGCAGCCAAGGGGCCAGGTTTGACACAGATACGCAGTATTTT. Translation: CASSQGARFDTDTQYF.

DNA for the CDR3: TGCAGTGCTAGTCGAAGGGCTTTCTATGGCTACACCTTC. Protein product: CSASRRAFYGYTF. The chain couples TRBV20-1 to TRBJ1-2, with D unclear. The length of the CDR3 is 13 residues. Germline V CDR1 and CDR2: DFQATT, SNEGSKA (reference sequence). V was clipped by 3 bases and J by 4 bases, with 12 bases between them.

This clonotype showed up just a few times. The chain uses TRBV28 and TRBJ1-2, with D uncertain. The CDR3 has 13 residues. The ends were cut back, 5 bases at V and 8 bases at J, with 15 bases in the middle. The V gene's germline CDR1 is MDHEN and CDR2 SYDVKM. Here the CDR3 reads CASSVAGREGYTF. CDR3 DNA sequence: TGTGCCAGCAGTGTTGCAGGCAGAGAAGGCTACACCTTC.

The chain carries TRBV3-1 and TRBJ1-1; 7 bases line up with TRBD1. Germline V gene data show CDR1 as LGHDT and CDR2 as YNNKEL (reference sequence). V lost 6 bases and J lost 3; bases outside the gene matches: 10. CDR3 length equals 15 residues. CDR3 in amino acids: CASSLIQGRYTEAFF. The DNA for the CDR3 is TGTGCCAGCAGTCTTATACAGGGGAGGTACACTGAAGCTTTCTTT.

This clonotype has just a few counts. The CDR3 loop is CASSLLLAPNEQFF. CDR3 nucleotide sequence: TGTGCCAGCAGTTTATTACTAGCCCCCAATGAGCAGTTCTTC. This chain links TRBV27 with TRBJ2-1; D is perhaps TRBD2 (6 bases). The CDR3 contains 14 residues. Germline lookup yields CDR1 MNHEY and CDR2 SMNVEV (reference sequence). Trimming removed 1 base at V and 6 bases at J, with 10 bases between.

The rearrangement joins TRBV5-1 to TRBJ2-5; D call uncertain. The DNA end lines up better with TRBJ2-7; the J call may be wrong. This CDR3 contains 13 residues. Germline CDR1 and CDR2: SGHRS and YFSETQ. The CDR3 DNA reads as TGCGCCAGCAGCTTATTTCCCGAGAACGAGCAGTACTTC. Amino acid sequence: CASSLFPENEQYF.

Only a few counts were recorded for this clonotype. This chain joins TRBV20-1 and TRBJ1-6, with D possibly matching TRBD1 (6 bases). Between the trimmed V and J ends, which lost 5 bases and 8 bases, there was a span of 19 bases. This CDR3 contains 15 residues. Per germline, CDR1 DFQATT and CDR2 SNEGSKA (reference sequence). The DNA of the CDR3 is TGCAGTGCTCGACCACAGGGTTCAGACTATTCACCCCTCCACTTT. It specifies CSARPQGSDYSPLHF.

The rearrangement joins TRBV6-6 to TRBJ1-2; the match to TRBD1 covers 7 bases. The V and J ends lost 4 bases and 5 bases, in that order; junction bases with no gene match: 13. The CDR3 loop spans 16 amino acids. CDR1 MNHNY and CDR2 SVGAGI come from the germline V gene (reference sequence). The CDR3 reads CASSSNEGARGYGYTF. DNA of the CDR3: TGTGCCAGCAGTTCGAATGAGGGGGCGCGGGGTTATGGCTACACCTTC.

This clonotype has only a few counts. The chain joins TRBV7-2 to TRBJ1-2; D unresolved. The ends were cut back, 1 base at V and 1 base at J, with 7 bases in the middle. CDR1 SGHTA and CDR2 FQGNSA come from the germline V gene. CDR3 size: 14 residues. The CDR3 bases are TGTGCCAGCAGCTTAGAGCCCAGTAACTATGGCTACACCTTC. Protein sequence: CASSLEPSNYGYTF. The whole variable domain, filled in from reference TRBV7-2 and TRBJ1-2, reads GAGVSQSPSNKVTEKGKDVELRCDPISGHTALYWYRQSLGQGLEFLIYFQGNSAPDKSGLPSDRFSAERTGGSVSTLTIQRTQQEDSAVYLCASSLEPSNYGYTFGSGTRLTVV.

This clonotype occurred a few times. The chain couples TRBV9 to TRBJ1-1; D possibly corresponds to TRBD1 (6 bases). The CDR3 length is 15 residues. V lost 3 bases, J lost 0 bases, and 12 bases lay in between. Germline assignment: CDR1 SGDLS and CDR2 YYNGEE. In DNA form, the CDR3 reads TGTGCCAGCAGCGCCGGACAGAACTTGAACACTGAAGCTTTCTTT. Translation: CASSAGQNLNTEAFF.

V gene TRBV6-2 or TRBV6-3 combines with J gene TRBJ1-1, with unresolved D. The length of the CDR3 is 12 residues. Trimming took off 7 bases at V and 2 bases at J, with 8 bases between the two ends. CDR1 and CDR2 from the germline V gene are MNHEY and SVGEGT. As DNA, the CDR3 is TGTGCCAGCAATACAGTAAACACTGAAGCTTTCTTT. Translating gives CASNTVNTEAFF.